Listed below are T cell receptor beta chains from one sample, sequenced in a study of blood T cell repertoires in COVID-19. TCRdb's copy holds only in-frame clones and misses some; the assay was immunoSEQ multiplex PCR. The repertoire has roughly 340,000 clones, around 89% of them found once; the top ten carry approximately 1%. The sequenced material came from PBMCs or T cells enriched from blood (not recorded which). The receptors were gathered from a man between 18 and 35 years old who had recovered from COVID-19. Both conserved end residues are part of each CDR3.

J: TRBJ1-2; V: TRBV29-1; CDR3: CSDRGGGYTF
J: TRBJ2-1; V: TRBV5-6; CDR3: CASSSGLAGKVEQFF
J: TRBJ1-5; V: TRBV18; CDR3: CASSAGTGVRMAQHF
J: TRBJ2-1; V: TRBV7-9; CDR3: CASTPRGQGYNEQFF
J: TRBJ1-5; V: TRBV24-1; CDR3: CATSPGAAGAQHF
J: TRBJ2-5; V: TRBV4-1; CDR3: CASSQDLATSAYQETQYF
J: TRBJ1-5; V: TRBV3-1/TRBV3-2; CDR3: CASSQVWGDQPQHF
J: TRBJ2-3; V: TRBV5-1; CDR3: CASSKPSGRATDTQYF
J: TRBJ1-2; V: TRBV19; CDR3: CASSIDGQGFYGYTF
J: TRBJ1-1; V: TRBV12-5; CDR3: CASGPPGQGLLNTEAFF
J: TRBJ1-1; V: TRBV6-5; CDR3: CASTFGAEAFF
J: TRBJ2-7; V: TRBV7-9; CDR3: CASSLTGQRPYEQYF
J: TRBJ2-2; V: TRBV4-2; CDR3: CASSQEAVRNTGELFF
J: TRBJ2-3; V: TRBV4-2; CDR3: CASSHVTSAQVYF
J: TRBJ2-3; V: TRBV4-1; CDR3: CASSQDLAGGKLNTQYF
J: TRBJ1-1; V: TRBV2; CDR3: CASSFTPNTEAFF
J: TRBJ2-1; V: TRBV7-3; CDR3: CASSLQLGRGYNEQFF
J: TRBJ2-3; V: TRBV4-2; CDR3: CASSRLPWGLTQYF
J: TRBJ2-7; V: TRBV3-1/TRBV3-2; CDR3: CASSHLTYEQYF
J: TRBJ1-5; V: TRBV18; CDR3: CASSRADQPQHF
J: TRBJ1-4; V: TRBV19; CDR3: CASTLGGILNEKLFF
J: TRBJ2-3; V: TRBV9; CDR3: CASSVARGLSTDTQYF
J: TRBJ1-5; V: TRBV20-1; CDR3: CSASPQAGNQPQHF
J: TRBJ2-7; V: TRBV7-6; CDR3: CASSLGQGRYEQYF
J: TRBJ1-5; V: TRBV11-3; CDR3: CASSQDRSLYSNQPQHF
J: TRBJ1-1; V: TRBV29-1; CDR3: CSALTRTTEAFF
J: TRBJ2-3; V: TRBV19; CDR3: CASSVGQGRRNTQYF
J: TRBJ2-5; V: TRBV10-2; CDR3: CASSEGQGQETQYF
J: TRBJ1-1; V: TRBV7-2; CDR3: CASSLSPGETEAFF
J: TRBJ2-7; V: TRBV7-2; CDR3: CASSLTAGGPHSYEQYF
J: TRBJ1-4; V: TRBV2; CDR3: CASSRDRAREKLFF